This TCR beta chain is drawn from a study of blood T cell repertoires in COVID-19. Study details: Samples of COVID-19 (acute and convalescent) were obtained from the United States, Italy and Spain.

This CDR3 is built from 14 residues. In germline, CDR1 is SGHTA, CDR2 FQGNSA. V lost 2 bases and J 8 bases, leaving 13 bases between the germline ends. TCRdb's copy holds only in-frame clones and misses some; the assay was immunoSEQ multiplex PCR. The table records about 270,000 clones, about 80% of them present only once. About this clone: The same CDR3 is also encoded by other DNA sequences in this sample.

The chain recombines TRBV7-2 with TRBJ1-3, with a tentative D call TRBD1 (5 bases). Sequencing used peripheral blood. The receptor's source is a human donor in a cohort sampled during active COVID-19. CDR3 loop: CASSLSAGLDTIYF. The CDR3 coding sequence is TGTGCCAGCAGCTTATCGGCAGGGCTGGACACCATATATTTT. The whole variable domain, remainder taken from reference TRBV7-2 and TRBJ1-3, is GAGVSQSPSNKVTEKGKDVELRCDPISGHTALYWYRQSLGQGLEFLIYFQGNSAPDKSGLPSDRFSAERTGGSVSTLTIQRTQQEDSAVYLCASSLSAGLDTIYFGEGSWLTVV.